This T cell receptor (beta chain) was observed in a study of immune heterogeneity within non-small cell lung tumors. Study results and limitations: Largely, high-frequency T-cell receptor beta clonotypes differed from one individual patient to another.

The TCR beta CDR3 region was amplified by multiplex PCR employing 32 V and 13 J primers. One entry per CDR3 protein, called by TCRdb with MiXCR from the multiplex PCR reads. This sample has some 10,000 distinct CDR3 sequences, with 30% to 35% found just once. Bulk tumor gDNA, 550 to 750 ng per sample, served as the TCR template. Doctors removed several biopsies from each primary tumor during surgery, keeping them far apart. The patients were newly diagnosed with non-small cell lung cancer, had not been treated, and had curative surgery. This clonotype was observed at least ten times. The target antigen is unknown. The CDR3 is 11 residues long. Trimming left V 6 bases short and J 9 bases short, with 9 bases between. Germline lookup yields CDR1 MNHNS and CDR2 SASEGT.

This receptor was identified in a man in his 60s with non-small cell lung cancer. The specimen was lung tumor tissue. The chain uses TRBV6-1 and TRBJ2-1; either TRBD1 or TRBD2 may fit D (5 bases each). The CDR3 loop is CASSTRGEQFF. As DNA, the CDR3 is TGTGCCAGCAGCACGAGGGGTGAGCAGTTCTTC.